Presented here are 12 T cell receptor beta chains from one specimen sequenced in a study of metastatic and nonmetastatic thyroid tumors. All patients reached thyroid surgery having received no treatment beforehand. MiXCR reprocessed the PCR reads for TCRdb. This sample has about 32,000 clones, with just under 25% found just once. The sequenced material came from blood. Every receptor here comes from a female donor with papillary thyroid cancer or a benign thyroid nodule (not recorded which). Some clones in this sample may be carry-over from other donors' samples.

The CDR3 is CASRCSKNDENEQYF. The CDR3 DNA is TGTGCCAGCAGGTGTTCCAAGAACGATGAAAACGAGCAGTACTTC. The J gene is TRBJ2-7, the V gene TRBV5-6; D is unresolved. This CDR3 region has 15 residues. Germline lookup yields CDR1 SGHDT and CDR2 YYEEEE. V shed 5 bases and J shed 5 bases, with 20 bases lying between them. Drawing the rest from reference TRBV5-6 and TRBJ2-7, the complete variable domain is DAGVTQSPTHLIKTRGQQVTLRCSPKSGHDTVSWYQQALGQGPQFIFQYYEEEERQRGNFPDRFSGHQFPNYSSELNVNALLLGDSALYLCASRCSKNDENEQYFGPGTRLTVT.

This clone showed up many times. The chain has TRBV6-1 and TRBJ2-3, with 7 bases aligning to TRBD2. Germline CDR1 is MNHNS and CDR2 is SASEGT. J was trimmed by 4 bases and V by 6 bases; bases with no gene match: 13. The CDR3 has 16 residues. CDR3 sequence (DNA): TGTGCCAGCAGCTCCCCTTATGGGAGGGTGTCAGATACGCAGTATTTT. Its translation is CASSSPYGRVSDTQYF.

In regard to this clone: Possible read error: a much larger clone is one base away. This chain links TRBV7-9 with TRBJ2-3; 7 positions agree with TRBD2. Losses at the gene ends were 5 bases for V and 5 bases for J; bases not matched to a gene: 7. This CDR3 has 14 residues. Looked up from germline, CDR1 is SEHNR and CDR2 is FQNEAQ (reference sequence). CDR3 DNA sequence: TGTGCCAGCAGCCAGAGCGGGATGGAAGATACGCAGTATTTT. It specifies CASSQSGMEDTQYF.

The genes are TRBV5-1 and TRBJ1-1; D uncertain. The V end lost 6 bases, the J end lost 1 base, and 7 bases lay between the germline ends. Per germline, CDR1 SGHRS and CDR2 YFSETQ. The CDR3 is 12 residues long. The CDR3 nucleotides read TGCGCCAGCAACATCGGGAACACTGAAGCTTTCTTT. It yields the protein CASNIGNTEAFF.

This clone occurred many times. The CDR3 region is CASSYGQGTEQFF. In DNA form, the CDR3 reads TGCGCCAGCAGCTACGGACAGGGGACCGAGCAGTTCTTC. The V and J genes are TRBV5-1 and TRBJ2-1; TRBD1 aligns across 9 bases. The CDR3 has 13 amino acids. Germline V lookup: CDR1 SGHRS, CDR2 YFSETQ. Trimming cost V 3 bases and J 10 bases; bases outside gene matches: 5.

This clone was counted ten times or more. The chain is built from TRBV15 and TRBJ2-7; maybe TRBD1 (7 bases). The CDR3 has 14 residues. Germline V gives CDR1 LNHNV, CDR2 YYDKDF (reference sequence). V gave up 6 bases and J gave up 4 bases, with 16 bases separating them. The CDR3 DNA reads as TGTGCCACCAGTACACGGAGGGGGCAATACGAGCAGTACTTC. Protein product: CATSTRRGQYEQYF.

The chain uses TRBV7-9 and TRBJ1-2; possibly TRBD1 for D (5 bases). The CDR3 is made up of 12 amino acids. Trimming removed 5 bases from V and 8 bases from J, with 12 bases in between. Germline V gives CDR1 SEHNR, CDR2 FQNEAQ (reference sequence). CDR3 amino acids: CASSPPQGGYTF. Here the CDR3 DNA reads TGTGCCAGCAGCCCACCGCAGGGAGGCTACACCTTC. Together with reference TRBV7-9 and TRBJ1-2, the CDR3 gives the full variable domain: DTGVSQNPRHKITKRGQNVTFRCDPISEHNRLYWYRQTLGQGPEFLTYFQNEAQLEKSRLLSDRFSAERPKGSFSTLEIQRTEQGDSAMYLCASSPPQGGYTFGSGTRLTVV.

This clone was found many times. The chain is built from TRBV28 and TRBJ1-1; perhaps TRBD1 as D (5 bases). CDR1 and CDR2 (germline): MDHEN, SYDVKM. This CDR3 is built from 13 residues. The V end was cut by 7 bases, the J end by 0 bases, with 9 bases between. CDR3 sequence: CASIGQLNTEAFF. CDR3 DNA sequence: TGTGCCAGCATCGGACAATTGAACACTGAAGCTTTCTTT. The variable domain in full, completed from reference TRBV28 and TRBJ1-1, reads DVKVTQSSRYLVKRTGEKVFLECVQDMDHENMFWYRQDPGLGLRLIYFSYDVKMKEKGDIPEGYSVSREKKERFSLILESASTNQTSMYLCASIGQLNTEAFFGQGTRLTVV.

The CDR3 DNA reads as TGCGCCAGCAGCTTGGCAGGGGGCGGCTACAATGAGCAGTTCTTC. Protein sequence: CASSLAGGGYNEQFF. This chain joins TRBV5-1 and TRBJ2-1, with TRBD1 matching over 8 bases. The CDR3 contains 15 residues. Germline CDR1 reads SGHRS; CDR2 reads YFSETQ. With V trimmed by 0 bases and J by 3 bases, 2 bases remained unmatched.

This clone has only a few counts. V and J are TRBV6-1 and TRBJ2-1; D is unresolved. This CDR3 comprises 16 residues. The V gene's germline CDR1 is MNHNS and CDR2 SASEGT. Trimming shortened V by 5 bases and J by 4 bases, and 18 bases separated the two germline ends. This CDR3 reads CASSPYFSRNYNEQFF. In DNA, the CDR3 is TGTGCCAGCAGTCCCTACTTTAGCAGGAATTACAATGAGCAGTTCTTC.

The chain employs TRBV20-1 and TRBJ1-1, with no clear D. The length of the CDR3 is 12 residues. CDR1 DFQATT and CDR2 SNEGSKA come from the germline V gene (reference sequence). Written as DNA, the CDR3 is TGCATTGTCAGACGAGTGAACACTGAAGCTTTCTTT. It is translated as CIVRRVNTEAFF.

This clone was detected a few times. The chain recombines TRBV12-3 or TRBV12-4 with TRBJ2-2; a weak D match, TRBD2 (6 bases). The CDR3 contains 14 residues. The germline V and J ends were trimmed by 7 bases and 1 base, with 10 bases remaining between them. The CDR3 nucleotides read TGTGCCAGCACTCTGCGGGGGAACACCGGGGAGCTGTTTTTT. Its translation: CASTLRGNTGELFF.